This T cell receptor beta chain emerged from a study of blood T cell repertoires in COVID-19. The overall study: Sites across the United States, Italy and Spain contributed samples from acute and convalescent COVID-19.

The assay was immunoSEQ multiplex PCR, and TCRdb's table has in-frame clones only and misses some. The table has approximately 150,000 clones, 80% to 90% seen once. J was trimmed by 2 bases and V by 0 bases; bases with no gene match: 4. There are 18 residues in the CDR3. Germline CDR1 is SGHRS and CDR2 is YFSETQ. V gene TRBV5-1 combines with J gene TRBJ2-1, with 14 bases matching TRBD2. Material: peripheral blood. The TCR sequence derives from a woman in her 50s with active or convalescent COVID-19. This chain's CDR3 is CASSLGLAGGSTYNEQFF. The CDR3 DNA reads as TGCGCCAGCAGCTTGGGACTAGCGGGAGGGAGCACCTACAATGAGCAGTTCTTC.